This record concerns one TCR beta chain sequence. The data derive from a study of blood T cell repertoires in COVID-19. Overall study: From the United States, Italy and Spain came samples of acute and convalescent COVID-19. T cells, B-cell-depleted T cells, or PBMCs supplied cDNA or gDNA.

Original data processing: Reference gene primer amplification in the assay estimated nucleated cell counts. TCRdb's table, derived via immunoSEQ multiplex PCR, lists solely in-frame clones and lacks some. V, J and clone size reflect that table, while D and trimming were determined from the DNA. In the table there are around 150,000 clones, about nine tenths of which are singletons. Trimming removed 0 bases from V and 2 bases from J, with 6 bases in between. CDR3 length: 14 residues. Germline V gene lookup returns CDR1 SGHRS and CDR2 YFSETQ. The sequenced sample consisted of peripheral blood. This receptor was identified in a woman in her sixties or seventies who had recovered from COVID-19. The chain employs TRBV5-1 and TRBJ1-3; D not certain. The DNA for the CDR3 is TGCGCCAGCAGCTTGGGGGCCACTGGAAACACCATATATTTT. It codes for CASSLGATGNTIYF. The full variable domain, its missing parts supplied by reference TRBV5-1 and TRBJ1-3, is KAGVTQTPRYLIKTRGQQVTLSCSPISGHRSVSWYQQTPGQGLQFLFEYFSETQRNKGNFPGRFSGRQFSNSRSEMNVSTLELGDSALYLCASSLGATGNTIYFGEGSWLTVV.